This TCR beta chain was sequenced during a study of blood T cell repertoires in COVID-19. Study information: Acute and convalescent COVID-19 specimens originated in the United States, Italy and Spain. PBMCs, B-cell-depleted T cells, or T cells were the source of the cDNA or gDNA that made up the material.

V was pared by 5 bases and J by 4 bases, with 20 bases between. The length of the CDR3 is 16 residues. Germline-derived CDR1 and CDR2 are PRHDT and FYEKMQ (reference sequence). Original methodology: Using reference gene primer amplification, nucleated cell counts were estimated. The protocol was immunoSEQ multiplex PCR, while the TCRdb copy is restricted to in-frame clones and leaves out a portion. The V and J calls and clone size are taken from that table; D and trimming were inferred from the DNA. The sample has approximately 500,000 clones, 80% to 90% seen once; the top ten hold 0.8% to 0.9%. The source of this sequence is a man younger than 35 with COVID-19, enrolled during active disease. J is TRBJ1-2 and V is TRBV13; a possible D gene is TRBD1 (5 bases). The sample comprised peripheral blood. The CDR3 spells CASSPTATELIYGYTF. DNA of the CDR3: TGTGCCAGCAGCCCGACCGCGACAGAACTCATCTATGGCTACACCTTC. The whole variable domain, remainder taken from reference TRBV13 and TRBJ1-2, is AAGVIQSPRHLIKEKRETATLKCYPIPRHDTVYWYQQGPGQDPQFLISFYEKMQSDKGSIPDRFSAQQFSDYHSELNMSSLELGDSALYFCASSPTATELIYGYTFGSGTRLTVV.